A single sample gave rise to the 32 T cell receptor beta chains below, sequenced in a study of T cell repertoires in cytomegalovirus infection. One entry per CDR3 protein, called by TCRdb with MiXCR from the reads. The table shows more than 250,000 distinct CDR3 sequences, with 25% occurring only once. Their antigen targets remain unknown. Specimen: cultured PBMCs, collected from culture after CMV antigen stimulation. These receptors were collected from a human donor in good health (CMV status not recorded). Some clones in this sample may be carry-over from other donors' samples.

J is TRBJ2-5 and V is TRBV12-5, with 7 bases that match TRBD1. V was clipped by 2 bases and J by 5 bases; unmatched bases: 8. CDR1 and CDR2 (germline): LGHNT, FRNRAP. The CDR3 sequence is 15 residues long. CDR3 sequence (DNA): TGTGCTAGTGGTTTGACTGAGACAGGGCGGGAGACCCAGTACTTC. The encoded protein is CASGLTETGRETQYF.

This clonotype was counted between two and nine times. V and J are TRBV7-9 and TRBJ1-5; TRBD1 is a possible D gene (6 bases). Germline CDR1 is SEHNR and CDR2 is FQNEAQ (reference sequence). The CDR3 has 16 amino acids. The V gene lost 1 base and the J gene lost 6 bases, with 16 bases spanning the gap. Here the CDR3 DNA reads TGTGCCAGCAGCTTAGGGCGGGCAGGGGAAGGTCAGCCCCAGCATTTT. This codes for CASSLGRAGEGQPQHF. The variable domain in full, with the rest retrieved from reference TRBV7-9 and TRBJ1-5, is DTGVSQNPRHKITKRGQNVTFRCDPISEHNRLYWYRQTLGQGPEFLTYFQNEAQLEKSRLLSDRFSAERPKGSFSTLEIQRTEQGDSAMYLCASSLGRAGEGQPQHFGDGTRLSIL.

CDR3 in amino acids: CASSSLTSGKPSGELFF. CDR3 coding DNA: TGCGCCAGCAGCTCGCTGACTAGCGGGAAACCCTCCGGGGAGCTGTTTTTT. The gene calls are TRBV5-1 and TRBJ2-2, with TRBD2 identical over 11 bases. The trim removed 3 bases at V and 6 bases at J, leaving 10 bases unmatched. The CDR3 has 17 amino acids. From germline, CDR1 is SGHRS and CDR2 YFSETQ.

This clonotype is large by share. V and J are TRBV7-2 and TRBJ1-6; tentatively, D is TRBD1 (6 bases). CDR1 is SGHTA, CDR2 FQGNSA, per germline. The CDR3 loop spans 15 amino acids. The V and J ends lost 4 bases and 10 bases respectively, with 17 bases between them. CDR3 DNA sequence: TGTGCCAGCAGCTCCCAACAGGGTCGAGGATCACCCCTCCACTTT. This encodes CASSSQQGRGSPLHF.

This clonotype was counted at least ten times. The CDR3 sequence: CASSKPTGSGNTIYF. Written as DNA, the CDR3 is TGTGCCAGCAGTAAACCGACAGGGTCTGGAAACACCATATATTTT. The J gene is TRBJ1-3, the V gene TRBV27, with 7 bases matching TRBD1. Trimming removed 5 bases from V and 1 base from J; junction bases left unmatched: 5. The CDR3 consists of 15 residues. The germline V gene encodes CDR1 MNHEY and CDR2 SMNVEV (reference sequence).

This sequence joins TRBV28 and TRBJ1-5; possible D gene TRBD1, 5 bases. The CDR3 contains 15 residues. CDR1 is MDHEN, CDR2 SYDVKM, per germline. The V end lost 2 bases, the J end lost 3 bases, and 11 bases lay between the germline ends. The CDR3 spells CASSLRGLNNQPQHF. CDR3 nucleotide sequence: TGTGCCAGCAGTTTAAGGGGACTGAACAATCAGCCCCAGCATTTT.

This clonotype occurred many times. The gene calls are TRBV7-6 and TRBJ1-1, with 8 bases identical to TRBD1. This CDR3 comprises 16 residues. Germline values: CDR1 SGHVS, CDR2 FNYEAQ. V shed 2 bases and J 6 bases; nucleotides not matched to a gene: 11. The CDR3 region is CASSLSPKTGDAEAFF. The CDR3 DNA reads TGTGCCAGCAGCTTATCACCAAAGACAGGGGACGCTGAAGCTTTCTTT.

The chain combines TRBV4-3 with TRBJ2-3; 8 bases match TRBD2. CDR1 is LGHNA, CDR2 YSLEER, per germline. The CDR3 spans 19 residues. With 4 bases clipped from V and 3 bases from J, the junction kept 18 bases outside the gene matches. The CDR3 bases are TGCGCCAGCAGCCGGGGGATTGCGGGAGGACCAGTTTGGACAGATACGCAGTATTTT. This sequence encodes CASSRGIAGGPVWTDTQYF.

This clonotype has more than one count but fewer than ten. J is TRBJ1-1 and V is TRBV6-5; D ambiguous. The CDR3 covers 15 residues. Per the germline V gene, CDR1 is MNHEY and CDR2 is SVGAGI. The V end was cut by 2 bases, the J end by 1 base, with 11 bases between. CDR3 DNA: TGTGCCAGCAGTTACGGCCAGGCTCCGAACACTGAAGCTTTCTTT. It specifies CASSYGQAPNTEAFF.

The rearrangement uses TRBV19 and TRBJ2-2; D is perhaps TRBD1 (5 bases). Germline loops: CDR1 LNHDA, CDR2 SQIVND (reference sequence). V was cut by 1 base and J by 5 bases, with 14 bases left in between. The CDR3 covers 16 residues. CDR3 nucleotides: TGTGCCAGTAGTATAGGTGCACAGGTTCGGACCGGGGAGCTGTTTTTT. Protein: CASSIGAQVRTGELFF.

The rearrangement uses TRBV4-3 and TRBJ2-4; unclear D gene. Trimming stripped 0 bases from V and 5 bases from J, with 11 bases between. CDR1 and CDR2 from the germline V gene are LGHNA and YSLEER. The CDR3 totals 15 residues. CDR3 nucleotide sequence: TGCGCCAGCAGCCAAGATTCTGATAGGGAAAACATTCAGTACTTC. It translates to CASSQDSDRENIQYF.

Ten or more counts support this clonotype. The rearrangement joins TRBV7-2 to TRBJ2-6; 8 nucleotides match TRBD1. CDR1 is SGHTA, CDR2 FQGNSA, per germline. The ends lost 5 bases at V and 0 bases at J; junction bases unmatched: 9. The CDR3 covers 18 residues. The CDR3 sequence: CASSVRGQGLSGANVLTF. CDR3 sequence (DNA): TGTGCCAGCAGCGTCCGCGGACAGGGTCTCTCTGGGGCCAACGTCCTGACTTTC.

This clonotype was counted many times. This sequence joins TRBV9 and TRBJ2-5; perhaps D is TRBD1 or TRBD2 (5 bases each). Germline lookup yields CDR1 SGDLS and CDR2 YYNGEE. The CDR3 extends over 14 amino acids. Trimming pared 1 base from V and 5 bases from J, leaving 12 bases between. CDR3 bases: TGTGCCAGCAGCGTAACGGGACGCGGGGAGACCCAGTACTTC. As protein: CASSVTGRGETQYF.

This clonotype has just a few counts. The V and J genes are TRBV12-3 or TRBV12-4 and TRBJ2-2; D is ambiguous. CDR3 length: 13 residues. Trimming removed 7 bases at V and 4 bases at J, with 10 bases between. The DNA of the CDR3 is TGTGCCAGCAATTGGCAGTCCACCGGGGAGCTGTTTTTT. This encodes CASNWQSTGELFF.

Notes on this clonotype: A much larger clone sits a single nucleotide away, making a read error possible. The chain combines TRBV6-1 with TRBJ1-1; D remains ambiguous. Germline-derived CDR1 and CDR2 are MNHNS and SASEGT. This CDR3 is built from 13 residues. With 6 bases removed from V and 0 bases from J, the gap between germline ends came to 8 bases. The CDR3 DNA follows: TGTGCCAGCAGCGTGACCGTGAACACTGAAGCTTTCTTT. This gives the protein CASSVTVNTEAFF.

In its sample, this clonotype was seen a few times. The genes are TRBV5-4 and TRBJ1-2; tentatively, D is TRBD1 (5 bases). Germline-derived CDR1 and CDR2 are SGHNT and YYREEE (reference sequence). The V gene lost 0 bases and the J gene lost 4 bases, with 13 bases spanning the gap. The CDR3 is made up of 15 amino acids. CDR3 coding DNA: TGTGCCAGCAGCTTGGGGGGCCAGAACCTCTATGGCTACACCTTC. Translation: CASSLGGQNLYGYTF.

The count of this clonotype is one. The chain carries TRBV12-3 or TRBV12-4 and TRBJ2-1; 12 nucleotides agree with TRBD2. The J segment lost 9 bases and the V segment lost 3 bases, leaving 12 bases of the junction unmatched. CDR3 length: 17 amino acids. CDR3 DNA sequence: TGTGCCAGCAGTTTTCTCCTAGCGGGAGGGCCGATGGGTGAGCAGTTCTTC. Translated: CASSFLLAGGPMGEQFF.

There are many counts of this clonotype. V usage is TRBV7-2 and J usage is TRBJ2-1; a weak D match, TRBD2 (6 bases). The length of the CDR3 is 14 residues. V was clipped by 11 bases and J by 1 base, with 15 bases between them. Germline V gene sequence: CDR1 SGHTA, CDR2 FQGNSA. This CDR3 is CASRLAGSYNEQFF. The CDR3 DNA sequence: TGTGCCTCTCGCTTGGCGGGGTCCTACAATGAGCAGTTCTTC.

This rearrangement joins TRBV24-1 to TRBJ2-1, with 12 bases matching TRBD2. The junction had 9 bases not matched to a gene; V was cut back by 4 bases and J by 0 bases. The germline V gene encodes CDR1 KGHDR and CDR2 SFDVKD. The CDR3 runs to 19 residues. The CDR3 bases are TGTGCCACCAGTGACGAACTAGCGGGAGGACGCGGCTCCTACAATGAGCAGTTCTTC. Protein: CATSDELAGGRGSYNEQFF.

This clonotype showed up just a few times. This chain connects TRBV20-1 to TRBJ2-1; possibly TRBD2 for D (6 bases). Trimming shortened V by 2 bases and J by 8 bases, and 16 bases separated the two germline ends. The germline CDR1 and CDR2 sequences are DFQATT and SNEGSKA (reference sequence). The CDR3 extends over 14 amino acids. The CDR3 bases are TGCAGTGCTAGAAGTTTAGCGGAGGTGTATGAGCAGTTCTTC. Translating it yields CSARSLAEVYEQFF.

This clonotype showed up just a few times. V gene TRBV24-1 combines with J gene TRBJ2-2; 10 bases agree with TRBD2. Germline CDR1 is KGHDR and CDR2 is SFDVKD. This CDR3 region has 15 residues. V was pared by 5 bases and J by 5 bases, with 4 bases of the junction left unmatched. The CDR3 protein is CATSVSSGRTGELFF. CDR3 nucleotide sequence: TGTGCCACCAGTGTGTCTAGCGGGAGAACCGGGGAGCTGTTTTTT.

This clonotype was picked up one time. The chain combines TRBV6-6 with TRBJ2-3, with D maybe TRBD1 (6 bases). The CDR3 sequence is 14 residues long. Germline V gene data show CDR1 as MNHNY and CDR2 as SVGAGI (reference sequence). V lost 4 bases, J lost 3 bases, and 11 bases lay in between. In DNA form, the CDR3 reads TGTGCCAGCAGTTCTAACAGGGCGACAGATACGCAGTATTTT. Protein: CASSSNRATDTQYF.

This clonotype was counted ten times or more. The J gene is TRBJ2-3, the V gene TRBV29-1; D might be TRBD1 (6 bases). Trimming removed 5 bases from V and 5 bases from J, with 11 bases in between. The CDR3 sequence is 12 residues long. Germline V CDR1 and CDR2: SQVTM, ANQGSEA. The CDR3 nucleotides are TGCAGCGTTTCGCCGGGACAAGATACGCAGTATTTT. Translating gives CSVSPGQDTQYF.

This clonotype was recorded only once. This chain connects TRBV6-1 to TRBJ2-4; D is tentatively TRBD1 or TRBD2 (5 bases each). Germline CDR1 reads MNHNS; CDR2 reads SASEGT. Between the trimmed V and J ends, which lost 6 bases and 3 bases, there was a span of 15 bases. The CDR3 contains 15 residues. The CDR3 loop is CASSPRDAGKNIQYF. The DNA for the CDR3 is TGTGCCAGCAGCCCCAGGGACGCGGGCAAAAACATTCAGTACTTC.

The V and J genes are TRBV4-1 and TRBJ2-3; D uncertain. Trimming left V 1 base short and J 0 bases short, with 8 bases between. The CDR3 is 15 amino acids. Germline V lookup: CDR1 MGHRA, CDR2 YSYEKL. The CDR3 nucleotides read TGCGCCAGCAGCCAAGTTAAGGGTAGCACAGATACGCAGTATTTT. This gives the protein CASSQVKGSTDTQYF.

There are many counts of this clonotype. One junction end does not reproduce the germline sequence, and a read error may be involved. The rearrangement links TRBV7-2 to TRBJ1-2; TRBD1 matches 11 bases. This CDR3 is built from 17 residues. In germline, CDR1 is SGHTA, CDR2 FQGNSA. The CDR3 DNA reads as TGTGCCAGCAGCCTAGCTGGACAGGGGGCTTATTTCTATGGCTACACCTTC. Translating it yields CASSLAGQGAYFYGYTF.

This clonotype was detected many times. The rearrangement joins TRBV5-4 to TRBJ2-3; 11 bases align to TRBD2. J was trimmed by 0 bases and V by 4 bases; bases with no gene match: 4. This CDR3 has 16 residues. Germline CDR1 SGHNT, CDR2 YYREEE (reference sequence). The CDR3 nucleotides read TGTGCCAGCAGCCTCAGACTAGCGGGGAGCACAGATACGCAGTATTTT. This gives the protein CASSLRLAGSTDTQYF.

V gene TRBV2 combines with J gene TRBJ2-7; D unresolved. Germline CDR1 and CDR2: SNHLY and FYNNEI. V lost 8 bases and J 5 bases, leaving 19 bases between the germline ends. This CDR3 comprises 14 residues. This CDR3 is CASGEGQWVDEQYF. The DNA for the CDR3 is TGTGCCAGCGGGGAAGGCCAGTGGGTTGACGAGCAGTACTTC.

This clonotype was counted at least ten times. The V call is TRBV12-3 or TRBV12-4, the J call TRBJ1-4, with D unresolved. The germline V and J ends were trimmed by 3 bases and 0 bases, with 11 bases remaining between them. CDR3 length: 16 amino acids. CDR3 bases: TGTGCCAGCAGTTTCAAGGCGTCCACAACTAATGAAAAACTGTTTTTT. Protein sequence: CASSFKASTTNEKLFF.

This clonotype was picked up one time. J is TRBJ1-1 and V is TRBV18, with D uncertain. This CDR3 spans 16 amino acids. Germline V gives CDR1 KGHSH, CDR2 LQKENI. V was pared by 2 bases and J by 3 bases, with 16 bases between. CDR3 bases: TGTGCCAGCTCACCATCTCTCGGTGTATGGGACACTGAAGCTTTCTTT. This encodes CASSPSLGVWDTEAFF.

This clonotype turned up a few times. This chain joins TRBV20-1 and TRBJ2-1, with TRBD2 matching over 7 bases. Per germline, CDR1 DFQATT and CDR2 SNEGSKA (reference sequence). There are 14 residues in the CDR3. V lost 5 bases and J lost 7; bases outside the gene matches: 11. CDR3 bases: TGCAGTGCTTCCCTGGCGGGAGCGAAGAATGAGCAGTTCTTC. This encodes CSASLAGAKNEQFF.

This clonotype was seen a few times. The chain combines TRBV6-2 or TRBV6-3 with TRBJ2-2, with unresolved D. Germline CDR1 MNHEY, CDR2 SVGEGT. The CDR3 is made up of 13 amino acids. V was pared by 6 bases and J by 4 bases, with 9 bases between. CDR3 nucleotides: TGTGCCAGCAGCTCCCGGATCACCGGGGAGCTGTTTTTT. Protein product: CASSSRITGELFF.